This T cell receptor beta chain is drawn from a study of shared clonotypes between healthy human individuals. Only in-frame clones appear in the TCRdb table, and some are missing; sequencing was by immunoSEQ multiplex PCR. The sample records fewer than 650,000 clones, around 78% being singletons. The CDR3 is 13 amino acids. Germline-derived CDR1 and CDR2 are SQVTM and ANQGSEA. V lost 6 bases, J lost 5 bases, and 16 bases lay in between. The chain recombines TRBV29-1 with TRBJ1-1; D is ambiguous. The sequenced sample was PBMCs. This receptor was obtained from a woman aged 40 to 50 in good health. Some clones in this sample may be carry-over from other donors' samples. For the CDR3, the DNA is TGCAGCGTGAAGCGCGGGTGGGATACTGAAGCTTTCTTT. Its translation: CSVKRGWDTEAFF. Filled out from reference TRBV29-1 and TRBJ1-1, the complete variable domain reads SAVISQKPSRDICQRGTSLTIQCQVDSQVTMMFWYRQQPGQSLTLIATANQGSEATYESGFVIDKFPISRPNLTFSTLTVSNMSPEDSSIYLCSVKRGWDTEAFFGQGTRLTVV.